Below, 16 T cell receptor beta chains from the same sample are listed, as sequenced in a study of CD8 T cells in ankylosing spondylitis. TCRdb redid the calling of the 5' RACE reads with MiXCR, one entry per CDR3 protein. The sample has about 160,000 distinct CDR3 sequences, under 55% seen once. The sample taken for sequencing was synovial fluid, either unsorted or a sorted T cell fraction (not recorded which). Every receptor here comes from a male donor with ankylosing spondylitis.

This clonotype turned up a few times. The genes are TRBV12-3 or TRBV12-4 and TRBJ2-3; either TRBD1 or TRBD2 may fit D (6 bases each). The CDR3 consists of 12 residues. Deletions cut 8 bases from V and 6 bases from J, with 12 bases between. For the CDR3, the DNA is TGTGCCAGCGGGGGGCTTGGCGATACGCAGTATTTT. Protein product: CASGGLGDTQYF.

The chain recombines TRBV21-1 with TRBJ2-7; TRBD1 is the table's D call and was not checked against the DNA. TRBV21-1 has pseudogene status. The CDR3 has 14 residues. CDR3 sequence (DNA): TGTGCCAGCAGCTACAGGGTTTTCTCCTACGAGCAGTACTTC. Residues: CASSYRVFSYEQYF.

The chain uses TRBV24-1 and TRBJ1-5; unclear D gene. The CDR3 extends over 13 amino acids. Trimming stripped 7 bases from V and 4 bases from J, with 10 bases between. Germline CDR1 reads KGHDR; CDR2 reads SFDVKD. The chain's CDR3 is CATSLGQNQPQHF. The CDR3 coding sequence is TGTGCCACCAGCCTTGGGCAGAATCAGCCCCAGCATTTT.

This chain connects TRBV11-2 to TRBJ2-1, with 11 positions matching TRBD2. The trim removed 0 bases at V and 2 bases at J, leaving 6 bases unmatched. CDR1 SGHAT and CDR2 FQNNGV come from the germline V gene. This CDR3 has 18 amino acids. The CDR3 loop reads CASSLDLAGGPAYNEQFF. In DNA, the CDR3 is TGTGCCAGCAGCTTAGATCTAGCGGGGGGCCCAGCCTACAATGAGCAGTTCTTC.

This clonotype was counted between two and nine times. V gene TRBV19 combines with J gene TRBJ2-1, with D perhaps matching TRBD2 (5 bases). Germline V gives CDR1 LNHDA, CDR2 SQIVND (reference sequence). Trimming left V 5 bases short and J 9 bases short, with 20 bases between. The CDR3 is 15 residues long. The CDR3 reads CASSRRRSGGVEQFF. DNA of the CDR3: TGTGCCAGTAGTCGGAGGCGGTCAGGTGGGGTTGAGCAGTTCTTC.

The chain uses TRBV3-1 and TRBJ2-7, with D perhaps being TRBD1 or TRBD2 (6 bases each). The CDR3 covers 13 residues. Trimming removed 4 bases from V and 3 bases from J, with 10 bases in between. Germline CDR1 and CDR2: LGHDT and YNNKEL (reference sequence). The DNA for the CDR3 is TGTGCCAGCAGCCCGGGGGCAGGCTACGAGCAGTACTTC. Translated, it gives CASSPGAGYEQYF.

This rearrangement joins TRBV7-9 to TRBJ2-1; TRBD2 matches at 7 bases. V lost 5 bases, J lost 9 bases, and 4 bases stayed unmatched. Germline lookup yields CDR1 SEHNR and CDR2 FQNEAQ (reference sequence). This CDR3 has 12 amino acids. In nucleotides, the CDR3 is TGTGCCAGCAGCCGAGGGAGGGTTGAGCAGTTCTTC. It specifies CASSRGRVEQFF. Combining the CDR3 with reference TRBV7-9 and TRBJ2-1 gives the whole variable domain DTGVSQNPRHKITKRGQNVTFRCDPISEHNRLYWYRQTLGQGPEFLTYFQNEAQLEKSRLLSDRFSAERPKGSFSTLEIQRTEQGDSAMYLCASSRGRVEQFFGPGTRLTVL.

V usage is TRBV5-1 and J usage is TRBJ1-2, with D tentatively TRBD1 (5 bases). Between the trimmed V and J ends, which lost 0 bases and 3 bases, there was a span of 12 bases. CDR1 is SGHRS, CDR2 YFSETQ, per germline. This CDR3 has 15 amino acids. The CDR3 loop is CASSLVTASDYGYTF. DNA for the CDR3: TGCGCCAGCAGCTTGGTGACAGCGAGTGACTATGGCTACACCTTC.

The chain has TRBV5-1 and TRBJ1-2; tentative D call: TRBD1 (5 bases). There are 12 residues in the CDR3. V was cut by 5 bases and J by 8 bases, with 13 bases left in between. Germline CDR1 reads SGHRS; CDR2 reads YFSETQ. This chain's CDR3 is CASRRTWSGYTF. The CDR3 region has the DNA TGCGCCAGCAGGAGGACATGGTCCGGCTACACCTTC. Supplemented by reference TRBV5-1 and TRBJ1-2, the full variable domain reads KAGVTQTPRYLIKTRGQQVTLSCSPISGHRSVSWYQQTPGQGLQFLFEYFSETQRNKGNFPGRFSGRQFSNSRSEMNVSTLELGDSALYLCASRRTWSGYTFGSGTRLTVV.

This chain joins TRBV3-1 and TRBJ2-1; 13 bases are shared with TRBD2. Germline V lookup: CDR1 LGHDT, CDR2 YNNKEL (reference sequence). V lost 3 bases, J lost 0 bases, and 8 bases stayed unmatched. The CDR3 length is 19 residues. CDR3 DNA sequence: TGTGCCAGCAGCCAGATTACCGGGACTAGCGGGGACTCCTACAATGAGCAGTTCTTC. Its protein product is CASSQITGTSGDSYNEQFF.

V and J are TRBV4-3 and TRBJ2-7, with D possibly matching TRBD2 (6 bases). This CDR3 region has 16 residues. Trimming took off 0 bases at V and 2 bases at J, with 14 bases between the two ends. Germline-derived CDR1 and CDR2 are LGHNA and YSLEER. CDR3: CASSQDAQGLAYEQYF. As DNA, the CDR3 is TGCGCCAGCAGCCAAGATGCTCAGGGACTCGCCTACGAGCAGTACTTC.

V gene TRBV7-2 combines with J gene TRBJ1-2; TRBD1 is a possible D gene (5 bases). Trimming removed 3 bases at V and 5 bases at J, with 13 bases between. The CDR3 consists of 14 residues. Germline CDR1 is SGHTA and CDR2 is FQGNSA. CDR3 sequence: CASSFSGTDYGYTF. CDR3 in DNA: TGTGCCAGCAGCTTCAGCGGGACGGATTATGGCTACACCTTC.

The V call is TRBV28, the J call TRBJ2-1; tentative D call: TRBD1 (5 bases). Germline V CDR1 and CDR2: MDHEN, SYDVKM. The V end lost 6 bases, the J end lost 1 base, and 16 bases lay between the germline ends. The CDR3 consists of 16 residues. This CDR3 reads CASRTDSFRSYNEQFF. DNA of the CDR3: TGTGCCAGCAGAACAGACAGTTTTAGATCCTACAATGAGCAGTTCTTC.

V and J are TRBV4-1 and TRBJ2-7; 9 bases align to TRBD2. The CDR3 runs to 15 residues. V dropped 1 base and J dropped 3; count of bases not matched to a gene: 4. Germline V gene sequence: CDR1 MGHRA, CDR2 YSYEKL. The CDR3 spells CASSQVVTSGYEQYF. DNA of the CDR3: TGCGCCAGCAGCCAAGTGGTGACTAGCGGCTACGAGCAGTACTTC.

This clonotype has only a few counts. CDR3 DNA sequence: TGTGCCAGCAGCGGGACAGAAACTAATGAAAAACTGTTTTTT. Translated, it gives CASSGTETNEKLFF. The V and J genes are TRBV12-3 or TRBV12-4 and TRBJ1-4; 7 bases agree with TRBD1. V dropped 6 bases and J dropped 1; count of bases not matched to a gene: 2. This CDR3 is 14 amino acids long.

The chain combines TRBV19 with TRBJ2-7, with D unresolved. V was trimmed by 2 bases and J by 5 bases, leaving 10 bases between them. This CDR3 is built from 13 residues. Germline lookup yields CDR1 LNHDA and CDR2 SQIVND (reference sequence). CDR3 sequence (DNA): TGTGCCAGTAGTATAATTTCAGGAAACGAGCAGTACTTC. Its protein is CASSIISGNEQYF.